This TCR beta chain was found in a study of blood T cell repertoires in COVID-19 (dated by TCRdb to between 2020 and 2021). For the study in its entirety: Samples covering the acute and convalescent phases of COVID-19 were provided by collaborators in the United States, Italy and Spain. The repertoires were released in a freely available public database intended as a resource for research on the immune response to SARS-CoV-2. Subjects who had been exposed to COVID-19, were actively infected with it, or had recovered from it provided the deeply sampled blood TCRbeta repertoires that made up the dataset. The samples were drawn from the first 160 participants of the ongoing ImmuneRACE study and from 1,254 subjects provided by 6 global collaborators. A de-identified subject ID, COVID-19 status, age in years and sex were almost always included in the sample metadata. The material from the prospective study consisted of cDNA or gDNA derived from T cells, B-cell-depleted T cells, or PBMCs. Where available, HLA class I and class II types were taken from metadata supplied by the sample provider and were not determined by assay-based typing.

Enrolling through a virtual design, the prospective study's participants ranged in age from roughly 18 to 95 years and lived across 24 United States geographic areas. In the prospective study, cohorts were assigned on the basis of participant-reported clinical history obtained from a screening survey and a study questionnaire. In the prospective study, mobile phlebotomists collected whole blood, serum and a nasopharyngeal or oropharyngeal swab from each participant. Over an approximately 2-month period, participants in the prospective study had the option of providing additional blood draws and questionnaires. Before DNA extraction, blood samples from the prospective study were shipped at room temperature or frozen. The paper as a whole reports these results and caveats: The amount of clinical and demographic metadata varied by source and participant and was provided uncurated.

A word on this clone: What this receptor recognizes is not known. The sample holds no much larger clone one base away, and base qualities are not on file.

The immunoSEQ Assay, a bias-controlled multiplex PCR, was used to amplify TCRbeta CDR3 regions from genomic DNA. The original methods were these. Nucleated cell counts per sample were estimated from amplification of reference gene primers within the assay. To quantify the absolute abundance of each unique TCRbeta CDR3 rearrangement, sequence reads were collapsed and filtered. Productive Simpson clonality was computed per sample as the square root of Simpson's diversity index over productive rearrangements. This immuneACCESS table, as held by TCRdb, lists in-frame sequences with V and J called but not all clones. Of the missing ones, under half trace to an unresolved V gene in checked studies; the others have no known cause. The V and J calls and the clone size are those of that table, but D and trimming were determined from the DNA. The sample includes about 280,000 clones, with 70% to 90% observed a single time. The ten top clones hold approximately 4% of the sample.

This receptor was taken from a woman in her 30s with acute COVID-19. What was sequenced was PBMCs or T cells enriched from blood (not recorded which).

This receptor has the CDR3 CASSGSSGLGTQYF. The sequenced DNA: TGTGCCAGCAGCGGTTCATCAGGGCTGGGGACCCAGTACTTC. The V and J genes are TRBV9 and TRBJ2-5, with a tentative D gene TRBD1 over 5 matching bases. Its CDR3 holds 14 amino acids, cysteine through phenylalanine. The read is trimmed to its CDR3 DNA, 42 bases read in frame from base 1. V loses 3 bases, J loses 7 bases, and the germline ends lie 16 bases apart. The germline V gene encodes CDR1 SGDLS and CDR2 YYNGEE.